A selection of T cell receptor beta chains follows, all from one sample in a study of blood T cell repertoires in COVID-19. Here immunoSEQ multiplex PCR was the method, and the copy in TCRdb shows in-frame clones only, minus some. This sample has over 30,000 clones, with about 90% found just once. Material: peripheral blood. The receptors shown here come from a man older than 75 with acute or convalescent COVID-19. Each CDR3 is given with its conserved first and last residue. The D gene is left open where the match is weak. The size of a clone is reported for some rows only, either as once, few or many, or as a class for expanded clones.

TRBJ2-7 | - | TRBV4-1 | - | TGCGCCAGCAGCCCCGGACCAGGGGACACCTACGAGCAGTACTTC | CASSPGPGDTYEQYF
TRBJ2-2 | TRBD1 | TRBV2 | once | TGTGCCAGCAGCCGAGACAGGGCCTTCGGAATGAACACCGGGGAGCTGTTTTTT | CASSRDRAFGMNTGELFF
TRBJ1-2 | - | TRBV6-1 | - | TGTGCCAGCAGTGAAGGTTTGAGAGGAGCTAACTATGGCTACACCTTC | CASSEGLRGANYGYTF
TRBJ1-6 | - | TRBV5-5 | - | TGTGCCAGCAGCTTGGCGCGGGTAGAAAATTCACCCCTCCACTTT | CASSLARVENSPLHF
TRBJ2-1 | TRBD1 | TRBV5-4 | - | TGTGCCAGCAGCTATGGGACAGGGGAGTGGAATGAGCAGTTCTTC | CASSYGTGEWNEQFF
TRBJ1-6 | TRBD1 | TRBV4-2 | - | TGTGCCAGCAGCCAAGATTTGGGGACAGGGAATTCACCCCTCCACTTT | CASSQDLGTGNSPLHF
TRBJ1-2 | - | TRBV30 | - | TGTGCCTGGTCCCACGGCAGGGTTCAGGATGGCTACACCTTC | CAWSHGRVQDGYTF
TRBJ1-1 | - | TRBV30 | - | TGTGCCTGGACCCACCCGCAGGAGGTGAACACTGAAGCTTTCTTT | CAWTHPQEVNTEAFF
TRBJ1-2 | - | TRBV9 | - | TGTGCCAGCAGCTTAACTACTTTTGGTGGCTACACCTTC | CASSLTTFGGYTF
TRBJ2-3 | TRBD2 | TRBV7-2 | - | TGTGCCAGCAGCCTGGGACTAGCCTTCACAGATACGCAGTATTTT | CASSLGLAFTDTQYF
TRBJ2-3 | - | TRBV5-1 | - | TGCGCCAGCAGCCCGGCGCGGGGCTCAGATACGCAGTATTTT | CASSPARGSDTQYF
TRBJ2-2 | - | TRBV5-1 | - | TGCGCCAGCAGCCTCAGGGTAACCGGGGAGCTGTTTTTT | CASSLRVTGELFF
TRBJ1-3 | - | TRBV15 | - | TGTGCCACCAGCAGAGATTCAGGGACTGGAAACACCATATATTTT | CATSRDSGTGNTIYF